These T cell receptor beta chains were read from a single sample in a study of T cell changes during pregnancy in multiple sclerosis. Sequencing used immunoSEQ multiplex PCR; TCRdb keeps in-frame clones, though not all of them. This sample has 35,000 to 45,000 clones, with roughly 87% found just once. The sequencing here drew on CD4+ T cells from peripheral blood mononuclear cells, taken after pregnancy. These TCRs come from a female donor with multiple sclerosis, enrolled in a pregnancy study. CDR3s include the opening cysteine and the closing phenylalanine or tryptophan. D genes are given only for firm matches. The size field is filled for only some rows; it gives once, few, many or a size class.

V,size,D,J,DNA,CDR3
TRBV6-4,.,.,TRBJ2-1,TGTGCCAGCAGAATCACCACAGGGACTGAGCAGTTCTTC,CASRITTGTEQFF
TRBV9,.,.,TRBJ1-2,TGTGCCAGCAGCGTCGTAAGCCAGGCGTATGGCTACACCTTC,CASSVVSQAYGYTF
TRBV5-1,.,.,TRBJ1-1,TGCGCCAGTCAGAACTCAGGTAACACTGAAGCTTTCTTT,CASQNSGNTEAFF
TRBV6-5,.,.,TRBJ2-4,TGTGCCAGCAGTGCTATCGTGAGGAAGGACATTCAGTACTTC,CASSAIVRKDIQYF
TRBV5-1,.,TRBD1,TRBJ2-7,TGCGCCAGCAGCTTGGATGGGACAGGAGACTACGAGCAGTACTTC,CASSLDGTGDYEQYF
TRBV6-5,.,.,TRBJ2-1,TGTGCCAGCAGTTACTCGACAGCTTACAATGAGCAGTTCTTC,CASSYSTAYNEQFF
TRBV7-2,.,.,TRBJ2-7,TGTGCCAGCAGCCCGACAGACTCCGCCTACGAGCAGTACTTC,CASSPTDSAYEQYF
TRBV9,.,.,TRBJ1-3,TGTGCCAGCAGCGAGGGGTGGTCTGGAAACACCATATATTTT,CASSEGWSGNTIYF
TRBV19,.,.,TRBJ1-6,TGTGCCAGTAGTATTGGCCCTAATTCACCCCTCCACTTT,CASSIGPNSPLHF
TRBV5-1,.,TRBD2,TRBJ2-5,TGCGCCAGCAGCTTGGTATTCGGGGAGGGGGAGACCCAGTACTTC,CASSLVFGEGETQYF
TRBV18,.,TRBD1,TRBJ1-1,TGTGCCAGCTCACCCCTTACAGGGGCGGAGACTGAAGCTTTCTTT,CASSPLTGAETEAFF
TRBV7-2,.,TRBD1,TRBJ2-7,TGTGCCAGCAGCCGGAGGGGGACAGGGGAATACGAGCAGTACTTC,CASSRRGTGEYEQYF
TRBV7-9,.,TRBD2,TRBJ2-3,TGTGCCAGCAGCCCCCACCCCCGGACTAGCGGGGCTGGAGATACGCAGTATTTT,CASSPHPRTSGAGDTQYF
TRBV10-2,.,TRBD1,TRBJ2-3,TGCGCCAGCAGTGATTCGGACAGGACAGATACGCAGTATTTT,CASSDSDRTDTQYF
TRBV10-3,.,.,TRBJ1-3,TGTGCCGCACAGGGTTACTCTGGAAACACCATATATTTT,CAAQGYSGNTIYF
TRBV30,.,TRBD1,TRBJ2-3,TGTGCCTGGAAGAAAAGGGGGGCCGGGACAGGTTCTTTAGATACGCAGTATTTT,CAWKKRGAGTGSLDTQYF
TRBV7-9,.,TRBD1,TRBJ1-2,TGTGCCAGCAGCTCCGGGACAGGGATTTTCTATGGCTACACCTTC,CASSSGTGIFYGYTF
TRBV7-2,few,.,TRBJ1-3,TGTGCCAGCAGCGAGCAGGGTTTCTCTGGAAACACCATATATTTT,CASSEQGFSGNTIYF
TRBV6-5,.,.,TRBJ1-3,TGTGCCAGCAGCCCAACTAGCTCTGGAAACACCATATATTTT,CASSPTSSGNTIYF
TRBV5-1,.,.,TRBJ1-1,TGCGCCAGCAGCCCGGAGGAGGCCCTGAACACTGAAGCTTTCTTT,CASSPEEALNTEAFF
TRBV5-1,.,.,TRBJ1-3,TGCGCCAGCAGCGTCGGCGGGAGGAACACCATATATTTT,CASSVGGRNTIYF
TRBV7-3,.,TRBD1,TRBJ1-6,TGTGCCAGCAGCTTGACAGGGGGAGAGTCACCCCTCCACTTT,CASSLTGGESPLHF
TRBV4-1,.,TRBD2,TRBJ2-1,TGCGCCAGCAGGCAAGCGGGGGGTTACAATGAGCAGTTCTTC,CASRQAGGYNEQFF
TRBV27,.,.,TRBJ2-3,TGTGCCAGCAGTTTATTAGGGGGGGGGTCGGCAGATACGCAGTATTTT,CASSLLGGGSADTQYF
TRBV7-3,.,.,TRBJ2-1,TGTGCCAGCAGCTTAGGCAGACGGGGTTCCTCCTACAATGAGCAGTTCTTC,CASSLGRRGSSYNEQFF
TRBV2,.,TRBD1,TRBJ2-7,TGTGCCAGCGTTGGGACAGGGGAATACGAGCAGTACTTC,CASVGTGEYEQYF